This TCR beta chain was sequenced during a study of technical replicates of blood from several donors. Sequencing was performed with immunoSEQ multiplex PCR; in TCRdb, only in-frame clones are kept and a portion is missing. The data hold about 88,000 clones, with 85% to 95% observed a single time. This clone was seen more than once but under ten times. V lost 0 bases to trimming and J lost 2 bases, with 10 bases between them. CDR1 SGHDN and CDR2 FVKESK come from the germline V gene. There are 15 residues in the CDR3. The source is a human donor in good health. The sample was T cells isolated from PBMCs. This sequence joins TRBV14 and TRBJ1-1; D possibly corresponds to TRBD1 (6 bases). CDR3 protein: CASSQDGQTNTEAFF. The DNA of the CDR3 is TGTGCCAGCAGCCAAGATGGACAGACCAACACTGAAGCTTTCTTT.